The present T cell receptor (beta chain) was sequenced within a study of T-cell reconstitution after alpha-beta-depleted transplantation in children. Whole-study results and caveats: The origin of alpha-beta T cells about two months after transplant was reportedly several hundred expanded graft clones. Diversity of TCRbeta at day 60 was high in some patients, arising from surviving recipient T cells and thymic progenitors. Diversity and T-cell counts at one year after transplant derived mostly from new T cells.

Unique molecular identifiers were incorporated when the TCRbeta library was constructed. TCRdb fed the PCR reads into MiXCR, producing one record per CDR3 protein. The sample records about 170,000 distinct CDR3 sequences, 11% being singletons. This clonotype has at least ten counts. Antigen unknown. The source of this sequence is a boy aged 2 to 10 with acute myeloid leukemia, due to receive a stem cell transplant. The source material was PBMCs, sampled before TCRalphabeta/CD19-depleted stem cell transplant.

The DNA of the CDR3 is TGCAGTGCTAGCGGGAGAGTTTCGGACGAGCAGTACTTC. Its translation is CSASGRVSDEQYF. The rearrangement joins TRBV20-1 to TRBJ2-7; weak D call: TRBD2 (6 bases). The germline V and J ends were trimmed by 3 bases and 5 bases, with 14 bases remaining between them. The CDR3 runs to 13 residues. The germline CDR1 and CDR2 sequences are DFQATT and SNEGSKA (reference sequence).